These 29 T cell receptor beta chains originate from one sample sequenced in a study of T cells expressing NK-cell markers. TCRdb re-called the 5' RACE reads and shows each CDR3 protein once, DNA omitted. This repertoire includes more than 250,000 distinct CDR3 sequences. Sequencing used blood T cells: a sorted CD56 or NKG2C T cell subset, CD4+ or CD8+ T cells, or bulk PBMC T cells (not recorded which). These receptors were obtained from a man between 18 and 35 years old in good health.

The CDR3 region is CAGRPDHNSPLHF. The V and J genes are TRBV6-6 and TRBJ1-6; lacking DNA, the TRBD1 call made by TCRdb goes unchecked. CDR3 length: 13 amino acids. The V gene's germline CDR1 is MNHNY and CDR2 SVGAGI (reference sequence).

CDR3 in amino acids: CASSQEGASYNEQFF. J is TRBJ2-1 and V is TRBV7-6; the D call of TRBD1 rests on TCRdb alone, since no DNA is present to check it. Germline lookup yields CDR1 SGHVS and CDR2 FNYEAQ. This CDR3 comprises 15 residues.

The V call is TRBV29-1, the J call TRBJ2-2. The CDR3 is 14 residues long. Germline CDR1 and CDR2: SQVTM and ANQGSEA. CDR3 sequence: CSVRMNANTGELFF.

This rearrangement joins TRBV4-3 to TRBJ2-5; TCRdb's D gene call, TRBD1, goes unchecked for lack of DNA. CDR3 length: 16 amino acids. The V gene's germline CDR1 is LGHNA and CDR2 YSLEER. The CDR3 region is CASSRNRVGLQETQYF.

V gene TRBV6-5 combines with J gene TRBJ2-5. Germline V gene lookup returns CDR1 MNHEY and CDR2 SVGAGI. The CDR3 has 13 amino acids. The CDR3 loop is CASTWTLQETQYF.

V gene TRBV6-5 combines with J gene TRBJ2-2; without DNA, the TCRdb call of TRBD1 cannot be checked. Germline assignment: CDR1 MNHEY and CDR2 SVGAGI. The CDR3 is made up of 16 amino acids. The chain's CDR3 is CASSYSGEGGTGELFF.

This chain's CDR3 is CASSSRQGGNEQFF. The chain employs TRBV4-3 and TRBJ2-1; the TRBD1 assignment by TCRdb is unverifiable without DNA. The length of the CDR3 is 14 residues. Per germline, CDR1 LGHNA and CDR2 YSLEER.

This rearrangement joins TRBV5-1 to TRBJ2-3. The CDR3 has 14 residues. Germline CDR1 and CDR2: SGHRS and YFSETQ. The CDR3 sequence: CASSLELSPDTQYF. Combining the CDR3 with reference TRBV5-1 and TRBJ2-3 gives the whole variable domain KAGVTQTPRYLIKTRGQQVTLSCSPISGHRSVSWYQQTPGQGLQFLFEYFSETQRNKGNFPGRFSGRQFSNSRSEMNVSTLELGDSALYLCASSLELSPDTQYFGPGTRLTVL.

The chain uses TRBV7-2 and TRBJ2-2; the D call from TCRdb, TRBD2, cannot be confirmed without DNA. This CDR3 comprises 18 residues. The germline gives CDR1 SGHTA, CDR2 FQGNSA. The CDR3: CASSRDLREADGTGELFF.

V is TRBV12-3 or TRBV12-4 and J is TRBJ1-2. This CDR3 is built from 12 residues. This CDR3 reads CASSEANYGYTF.

J is TRBJ2-3 and V is TRBV12-3 or TRBV12-4; TCRdb proposes TRBD1, but this gene call is untestable without DNA. The CDR3 loop spans 14 amino acids. CDR3 loop: CASSAPRRPDTQYF.

The chain has TRBV7-6 and TRBJ2-1. The germline gives CDR1 SGHVS, CDR2 FNYEAQ. The CDR3 is 15 amino acids. CDR3 loop: CASSVQTSAYNEQFF.

The rearrangement uses TRBV10-1 and TRBJ2-1; the D gene TCRdb calls, TRBD1, cannot be checked with no DNA. Germline loops: CDR1 WNHNN, CDR2 SYGVQD (reference sequence). The CDR3 extends over 14 amino acids. This CDR3 reads CASSDLSAGHEQFF.

The chain joins TRBV29-1 to TRBJ1-1; no DNA is available, so the TRBD1 call from TCRdb remains unchecked. The CDR3 is made up of 13 amino acids. Germline CDR1 and CDR2: SQVTM and ANQGSEA. The CDR3: CSVERTLGGEAFF. The full variable domain, with the rest looked up from reference TRBV29-1 and TRBJ1-1, is SAVISQKPSRDICQRGTSLTIQCQVDSQVTMMFWYRQQPGQSLTLIATANQGSEATYESGFVIDKFPISRPNLTFSTLTVSNMSPEDSSIYLCSVERTLGGEAFFGQGTRLTVV.

The V call is TRBV6-1, the J call TRBJ2-6; absent DNA, TCRdb's TRBD2 call cannot be checked. Germline V gene sequence: CDR1 MNHNS, CDR2 SASEGT. This CDR3 spans 17 amino acids. CDR3 protein: CASRGLAGNSGANVLTF.

The chain recombines TRBV10-3 with TRBJ2-5; TCRdb proposes TRBD1, but this gene call is untestable without DNA. The CDR3 consists of 13 residues. Germline lookup yields CDR1 ENHRY and CDR2 SYGVKD. The CDR3 sequence: CAIRSGLQETQYF.

The chain links TRBV16 to TRBJ2-3; the TCRdb D gene call, TRBD1, has no DNA to confirm it. This CDR3 has 16 amino acids. Germline loops: CDR1 KGHSY, CDR2 FQNENV. The CDR3 sequence: CASRRSHREATDTQYF.

The V and J genes are TRBV5-1 and TRBJ2-1. The CDR3 covers 13 residues. CDR1 and CDR2 (germline): SGHRS, YFSETQ. Here the CDR3 reads CASSFADYNEQFF.

This chain uses TRBV29-1 with TRBJ1-4. Germline V gene lookup returns CDR1 SQVTM and CDR2 ANQGSEA. The CDR3 sequence is 11 residues long. Here the CDR3 reads CSAGLLEKLFF.

The chain carries TRBV25-1 and TRBJ2-3; with no DNA, the TCRdb D assignment of TRBD1 cannot be verified. This CDR3 has 13 residues. The germline V gene encodes CDR1 MGHDK and CDR2 SYGVNS. This CDR3 is CASSVTAWGTQYF.

The gene calls are TRBV10-3 and TRBJ2-7; TCRdb's assignment of TRBD2 cannot be checked, as there is no DNA. Germline CDR1 reads ENHRY; CDR2 reads SYGVKD. The CDR3 runs to 16 residues. The CDR3 here is CAISLPAGKNSYEQYF.

The genes are TRBV25-1 and TRBJ1-1. Germline loops: CDR1 MGHDK, CDR2 SYGVNS. This CDR3 region has 14 residues. This CDR3 reads CASSGTGYNTEAFF.

The J gene is TRBJ2-7, the V gene TRBV18. From germline, CDR1 is KGHSH and CDR2 LQKENI. This CDR3 region has 13 residues. CDR3 sequence: CASSSDANYEQYF.

This chain uses TRBV10-3 with TRBJ2-3. CDR1 and CDR2 (germline): ENHRY, SYGVKD. The CDR3 is 12 residues long. The CDR3 spells CAIGYSTDTQYF.

The chain couples TRBV6-2 or TRBV6-3 to TRBJ2-7; the TCRdb call, TRBD1, lacks DNA for checking. From germline, CDR1 is MNHEY and CDR2 SVGEGT. The CDR3 runs 14 residues. The CDR3 here is CASSYWSLSYEQYF.

The chain couples TRBV5-1 to TRBJ1-1; the TCRdb D gene call, TRBD1, has no DNA to confirm it. This CDR3 is 13 amino acids long. Germline CDR1 is SGHRS and CDR2 is YFSETQ. The CDR3: CASRQGVSTEAFF.

The chain is built from TRBV15 and TRBJ2-7; there is no DNA to check the TCRdb D call of TRBD1. The germline V gene encodes CDR1 LNHNV and CDR2 YYDKDF (reference sequence). This CDR3 spans 13 amino acids. CDR3 in amino acids: CATRPTGGYEQYF.

This sequence joins TRBV12-3 or TRBV12-4 and TRBJ1-5. This CDR3 contains 12 residues. The CDR3 spells CASSSVRQPQHF.

The chain carries TRBV5-6 and TRBJ2-7; TCRdb names TRBD1, which stays unverified in the absence of DNA. CDR1 is SGHDT, CDR2 YYEEEE, per germline. This CDR3 is 13 amino acids long. The CDR3 reads CASSEGHSYEQYF.